The next 18 T cell receptor beta chains were all read from a single sample in a study of shared clonotypes between healthy human individuals. The naive CD8 fraction comprised CD45RO-negative cells positively selected for CCR7 and excluded terminally differentiated effector memory CD45RA+ cells. The repertoire was sequenced with immunoSEQ multiplex PCR; TCRdb's copy has only in-frame clones and lacks some. The sample records around 2,000,000 clones, about 95% being singletons. Material: naive CD8+ T cells sorted from blood. These receptors came from a man between 18 and 35 years old in good health.

The chain joins TRBV11-2 to TRBJ2-3; D gene ambiguous. Trimming removed 5 bases from V and 4 bases from J, with 10 bases in between. The CDR3 has 13 amino acids. The germline gives CDR1 SGHAT, CDR2 FQNNGV. The DNA for the CDR3 is TGTGCCAGCAGCGCCAGAGGAGCAGATACGCAGTATTTT. Residues: CASSARGADTQYF.

About this clone: Other nucleotide sequences in the sample specify the same CDR3. The chain employs TRBV27 and TRBJ1-1; 7 nucleotides align to TRBD1. Germline CDR1 and CDR2: MNHEY and SMNVEV (reference sequence). Trimming removed 2 bases from V and 4 bases from J; junction bases left unmatched: 1. The CDR3 is 13 residues long. This CDR3 is CASSLQGGTEAFF. CDR3 DNA: TGTGCCAGCAGTTTACAGGGGGGCACTGAAGCTTTCTTT.

Concerning this clone itself: The same CDR3 arises from other DNA sequences in this sample as well. V and J are TRBV7-9 and TRBJ2-7, with D perhaps assigned TRBD1 or TRBD2 (5 bases each). The V gene lost 5 bases and the J gene lost 1 base, with 15 bases spanning the gap. Germline values: CDR1 SEHNR, CDR2 FQNEAQ (reference sequence). The CDR3 contains 15 residues. The CDR3 sequence: CASSRPGTGSYEQYF. DNA of the CDR3: TGTGCCAGCAGCCGCCCCGGGACGGGTTCCTACGAGCAGTACTTC.

The rearrangement links TRBV13 to TRBJ2-7; TRBD2 aligns across 9 bases. Trimming removed 3 bases from V and 3 bases from J; junction bases left unmatched: 18. Germline-derived CDR1 and CDR2 are PRHDT and FYEKMQ (reference sequence). The length of the CDR3 is 19 residues. The CDR3: CASSFSLDRAGGTDYEQYF. The CDR3 region has the DNA TGTGCCAGCAGCTTTAGCCTCGACAGAGCGGGAGGCACGGACTACGAGCAGTACTTC.

Comments on this clone: Other DNA sequences in the same sample also yield this CDR3. The V call is TRBV5-6, the J call TRBJ2-7; perhaps TRBD1 as D (5 bases). From germline, CDR1 is SGHDT and CDR2 YYEEEE. The CDR3 length is 12 residues. Deletions cut 0 bases from V and 6 bases from J, with 7 bases between. The CDR3 sequence: CASSLGGSEQYF. The CDR3 nucleotides read TGTGCCAGCAGCTTGGGGGGCAGCGAGCAGTACTTC.

This chain joins TRBV6-5 and TRBJ2-1; 11 positions match TRBD2. Germline loops: CDR1 MNHEY, CDR2 SVGAGI. CDR3 length equals 16 residues. Losses at the gene ends were 4 bases for V and 2 bases for J; bases not matched to a gene: 4. This CDR3 is CASSFFSGGAYNEQFF. In DNA, the CDR3 is TGTGCCAGCAGTTTCTTTAGCGGGGGGGCCTACAATGAGCAGTTCTTC.

The chain employs TRBV10-1 and TRBJ2-7; 8 nucleotides match TRBD1. V shed 4 bases and J 6 bases; nucleotides not matched to a gene: 2. Germline V gives CDR1 WNHNN, CDR2 SYGVQD (reference sequence). The CDR3 spans 12 residues. The CDR3 bases are TGCGCCAGCAGTGGCACAGGGGGCGAGCAGTACTTC. Its translation is CASSGTGGEQYF.

This clone has just one count. This chain uses TRBV4-1 with TRBJ1-2, with D possibly being TRBD1 (5 bases). The CDR3 covers 17 residues. V lost 0 bases, J lost 3 bases, and 17 bases lay in between. Germline V gives CDR1 MGHRA, CDR2 YSYEKL. The CDR3 nucleotides read TGCGCCAGCAGCCAAGAAGTAGTAGGCAGGGTTGACTATGGCTACACCTTC. Protein sequence: CASSQEVVGRVDYGYTF.

This chain uses TRBV25-1 with TRBJ1-2, with D maybe TRBD1 (6 bases). V gave up 9 bases and J gave up 5 bases, with 10 bases separating them. Germline V gene sequence: CDR1 MGHDK, CDR2 SYGVNS. This CDR3 region has 11 residues. The CDR3 here is CASEQGYGYTF. The DNA for the CDR3 is TGTGCCAGTGAACAGGGTTATGGCTACACCTTC.

The chain employs TRBV11-2 and TRBJ2-1; possibly TRBD1 for D (6 bases). The CDR3 totals 14 residues. Germline loops: CDR1 SGHAT, CDR2 FQNNGV. Trimming shortened V by 4 bases and J by 4 bases, and 11 bases separated the two germline ends. The CDR3 loop is CASSSTTGYNEQFF. The CDR3, as DNA: TGTGCCAGCAGCTCAACGACAGGATACAATGAGCAGTTCTTC.

The chain carries TRBV29-1 and TRBJ1-1; D call uncertain. Germline V CDR1 and CDR2: SQVTM, ANQGSEA. CDR3 length: 13 residues. CDR3 sequence: CYWKRNTNTEAFF. The CDR3 DNA reads TGCTACTGGAAACGTAATACGAACACTGAAGCTTTCTTT.

The rearrangement uses TRBV28 and TRBJ2-7, with D maybe TRBD1 (7 bases). The CDR3 runs 17 residues. Trimming removed 6 bases from V and 4 bases from J, with 25 bases in between. Germline CDR1 MDHEN, CDR2 SYDVKM. The CDR3 nucleotides are TGTGCCAGCAGCCCCGGGGGAGACAGGGACATCGATTACGAGCAGTACTTC. As protein: CASSPGGDRDIDYEQYF.

This sequence joins TRBV4-2 and TRBJ1-5, with D unresolved. Trimming took 0 bases from V and 7 from J, leaving 13 bases between them. The CDR3 runs 15 residues. Germline assignment: CDR1 LGHNA and CDR2 YNFKEQ. The CDR3 loop reads CASSQDLVGGQPQHF. In DNA form, the CDR3 reads TGTGCCAGCAGCCAAGATCTGGTGGGAGGGCAGCCCCAGCATTTT.

About this clone: At the DNA level, this CDR3 is encoded by other sequences in the same sample as well. V gene TRBV9 combines with J gene TRBJ2-1; maybe TRBD2 (6 bases). Germline V gene data show CDR1 as SGDLS and CDR2 as YYNGEE. The CDR3 is 15 residues long. V was pared by 3 bases and J by 0 bases, with 10 bases between. CDR3 DNA: TGTGCCAGCAGCGCGGACGGGAGCTCCTACAATGAGCAGTTCTTC. Translating gives CASSADGSSYNEQFF.

With regard to this clone: This same CDR3 is encoded by further DNA sequences in the sample. The rearrangement links TRBV27 to TRBJ2-7; possibly TRBD2 for D (6 bases). The CDR3 runs to 13 residues. Trimming removed 2 bases at V and 4 bases at J, with 9 bases between. Per the germline V gene, CDR1 is MNHEY and CDR2 is SMNVEV (reference sequence). CDR3 protein: CASSLGDSYEQYF. The CDR3 nucleotides are TGTGCCAGCAGTTTAGGGGACTCTTACGAGCAGTACTTC.

This clone occurred once. The rearrangement joins TRBV10-2 to TRBJ2-7; D gene uncertain. The CDR3 has 14 amino acids. With 6 bases removed from V and 0 bases from J, the gap between germline ends came to 12 bases. The V gene's germline CDR1 is WSHSY and CDR2 SAAADI. The CDR3 DNA sequence: TGCGCCAGCAGCCTGACTGCTGACTCCTACGAGCAGTACTTC. Translation gives CASSLTADSYEQYF.

The rearrangement uses TRBV5-6 and TRBJ2-5; no firm D call. The CDR3 consists of 14 residues. The germline CDR1 and CDR2 sequences are SGHDT and YYEEEE. Trimming took off 1 base at V and 2 bases at J, with 9 bases between the two ends. The CDR3 region has the DNA TGTGCCAGCAGCTTGTTAACAGAGCAAGAGACCCAGTACTTC. It yields the protein CASSLLTEQETQYF.

With regard to this clone: This sample includes further DNA sequences coding for the same CDR3. The chain employs TRBV6-5 and TRBJ2-7; the match to TRBD2 covers 8 bases. From germline, CDR1 is MNHEY and CDR2 SVGAGI. The V segment lost 2 bases and the J segment 4 bases; nucleotides outside the gene matches: 1. The CDR3 contains 13 residues. CDR3 sequence reads: CASSYTSGYEQYF. CDR3 nucleotide sequence: TGTGCCAGCAGTTACACTAGCGGTTACGAGCAGTACTTC.